The subject of this entry is one T cell receptor (beta chain). Germline and junction disagree at one end, which may indicate a read error. Every single patient, without exception, relapsed after autologous stem cell transplantation, and brentuximab vedotin exposure varied. The CDR3 runs to 12 residues. The germline gives CDR1 SNHLY, CDR2 FYNNEI. The data were taken from a study of PD-1 blockade in classical Hodgkin lymphoma. Sequencing used immunoSEQ multiplex PCR; TCRdb keeps in-frame clones, though not all of them. The table includes some 100,000 clones, 80% to 95% detected once. This sample comprised peripheral blood mononuclear cells (PBMCs), obtained at baseline. This TCR was sampled from a human donor with classical Hodgkin lymphoma. This chain links TRBV2 with TRBJ2-1; 10 bases are shared with TRBD2. DNA for the CDR3: TGTGCCAGCATTGCCTCCGGGACTAGCGAGGTCTTC. This codes for CASIASGTSEVF. Complete variable domain (other parts from reference TRBV2 and TRBJ2-1): EPEVTQTPSHQVTQMGQEVILRCVPISNHLYFYWYRQILGQKVEFLVSFYNNEISEKSEIFDDQFSVERPDGSNFTLKIRSTKLEDSAMYFCASIASGTSEVFGPGTRLTVL.